A selection of T cell receptor beta chains follows, all from one sample in a study of blood T cell repertoires in COVID-19. Sequenced by immunoSEQ multiplex PCR; TCRdb stores in-frame clones only, minus some. The data contain under 200,000 clones, about 93% of them singletons. Material for sequencing was peripheral blood. The receptors originated from a man between 45 and 60 years old with acute or convalescent COVID-19. CDR3s include the opening cysteine and the closing phenylalanine or tryptophan. Fields, in order: clone size, D gene, V gene, J gene, CDR3 DNA, CDR3 protein. A D gene is named only where the DNA matches it firmly. Clone size appears in some rows only: once, few, many, or a class for an expanded clone.

>-|-|TRBV30|TRBJ1-1
TGTGCCGCGGGGTATCATGGCACTGAAGCTTTCTTT
CAAGYHGTEAFF
>-|-|TRBV29-1|TRBJ2-5
TGCAGCGTACGGACAGAAGAGACCCAGTACTTC
CSVRTEETQYF
>-|TRBD2|TRBV27|TRBJ2-1
TGTGCCAGCAGTGCCCCCGGGCGGGAGGGTGAGCAGTTCTTC
CASSAPGREGEQFF
>-|TRBD2|TRBV7-3|TRBJ2-1
TGTGCCAGCAGCAAACGAAGCGGGAGTGCTCTGGATGAGCAGTTCTTC
CASSKRSGSALDEQFF
>once|-|TRBV12-3/TRBV12-4|TRBJ2-3
TGTGCCAGCAGCCAAAGCCGCACAGATACGCAGTATTTT
CASSQSRTDTQYF
>-|-|TRBV10-3|TRBJ1-3
TGTGCCATCAGTGAGGGAGGTATGGACCACCCTGGAAACACCATATATTTT
CAISEGGMDHPGNTIYF
>-|-|TRBV7-2|TRBJ2-5
TGTGCCAGCAGCTTAGCGGGCACTCAAGAGACCCAGTACTTC
CASSLAGTQETQYF
>few|-|TRBV11-1|TRBJ1-1
TGTGCCAGCAGTCACAGGGACACTGAAGCTTTCTTT
CASSHRDTEAFF
>-|-|TRBV4-2|TRBJ2-1
TGTGCCAGCAGCCAAGGAGCTATAGACAATGAGCAGTTCTTC
CASSQGAIDNEQFF
>-|TRBD2|TRBV15|TRBJ2-3
TGTGCCACCAGCAGAGATTGGGTAGCGGGGGGCACAGATACGCAGTATTTT
CATSRDWVAGGTDTQYF
>-|TRBD1|TRBV5-1|TRBJ1-2
TGCGCCAGCAGCTTGGGGGCAGGGGGCCCTGGGGGCTACACCTTC
CASSLGAGGPGGYTF
>-|TRBD1|TRBV6-5|TRBJ2-7
TGTGCCAGCAGTACCAGGACAGGGTTTTCCTACGAGCAGTACTTC
CASSTRTGFSYEQYF
>-|TRBD2|TRBV7-2|TRBJ2-3
TGTGCCAGCAGAGAAATAGCGGGAGTCGAATACACAGATACGCAGTATTTT
CASREIAGVEYTDTQYF
>-|TRBD2|TRBV9|TRBJ2-1
TGTGCCAGCAGCGTTAGCGGGAGGATTTACAATGAGCAGTTCTTC
CASSVSGRIYNEQFF
>-|TRBD2|TRBV2|TRBJ2-5
TGTGCCAGCTCCGGGACTAGCGGGGGAGAGACCCAGTACTTC
CASSGTSGGETQYF
>-|TRBD1|TRBV9|TRBJ2-1
TGTGCCAGCAGCGTAGCCCCAGGGGGCTCCTACAATGAGCAGTTCTTC
CASSVAPGGSYNEQFF
>-|TRBD2|TRBV3-1/TRBV3-2|TRBJ2-5
TGTGCCAGCAGCCTACGGACTAGCGGGGGGGGAGAGACCCAGTACTTC
CASSLRTSGGGETQYF
>-|TRBD1|TRBV4-1|TRBJ2-7
TGCGCCAGCAGCCAAGGTCCGACAGGGCACTACGAGCAGTACTTC
CASSQGPTGHYEQYF
>-|-|TRBV5-1|TRBJ2-1
TGCGCCAGCAGCTTGTTGGACAGTTCCGCTGGGGGCAATGAGCAGTTCTTC
CASSLLDSSAGGNEQFF
>-|-|TRBV3-1/TRBV3-2|TRBJ1-4
TGTGCCAGCAGTTGGTCAGTCAGGGATGAAAAACTGTTTTTT
CASSWSVRDEKLFF
>-|TRBD2|TRBV25-1|TRBJ2-7
TGTGCCAGCAGTTTAGCGGGAGGGTACGAGCAGTACTTC
CASSLAGGYEQYF
>-|-|TRBV4-3|TRBJ2-4
TGCGCCAGCAGCCAAGAGGTCGCGGAAAACATTCAGTACTTC
CASSQEVAENIQYF
>-|TRBD1|TRBV24-1|TRBJ2-2
TGTGCCACCAGTGACCTCTCCCCGGGACAGGGTCGAGGCACCGGGGAGCTGTTTTTT
CATSDLSPGQGRGTGELFF
>-|TRBD1|TRBV6-1|TRBJ1-4
TGTGCCAGCAGTGAAGCTATGGGACAGGGGGCTGAAAAACTGTTTTTT
CASSEAMGQGAEKLFF
>-|TRBD1|TRBV28|TRBJ2-5
TGTGCCAGCAACCCCGGGACAGGACCCAACAAAGAGACCCAGTACTTC
CASNPGTGPNKETQYF
>-|-|TRBV2|TRBJ1-5
TGTGCCAGCAGGAAGGCAAGGAGGGTGGATCAGCCCCAGCATTTT
CASRKARRVDQPQHF
>-|TRBD1|TRBV18|TRBJ2-7
TGTGCCAGCTCACCACCTCTGGGACAGGGCTACGAGCAGTACTTC
CASSPPLGQGYEQYF
>-|-|TRBV12-3/TRBV12-4|TRBJ1-1
TGTGCCAGCAGCCCGTCTGACACTGAAGCTTTCTTT
CASSPSDTEAFF
>few|TRBD1|TRBV5-1|TRBJ2-7
TGCGCCAGCAGCCCACAGGGGACCTACGAGCAGTACTTC
CASSPQGTYEQYF
>-|TRBD1|TRBV19|TRBJ2-5
TGTGCCAGTAGTAGGGGACAGGGGCTGCCAGAGACCCAGTACTTC
CASSRGQGLPETQYF
>-|-|TRBV21-1|TRBJ1-6
TGTGCCAGCAGGAAAGACGAGACAGGGGGTTATAATTCACCCCTCCACTTT
CASRKDETGGYNSPLHF
>-|-|TRBV5-5|TRBJ2-6
TGTGCCAGCAGCTTGGGGACTCGGGGTTCCGGGGCCAACGTCCTGACTTTC
CASSLGTRGSGANVLTF
>few|TRBD1|TRBV19|TRBJ1-6
TGTGCCAGTAGTATAGGCATTGACAGGGCACCCCTCCACTTT
CASSIGIDRAPLHF
>-|-|TRBV5-1|TRBJ1-2
TGCGCCAGCAGCTTGGAAGCGGAGTGGGGCTATGGCTACACCTTC
CASSLEAEWGYGYTF
>-|-|TRBV12-3/TRBV12-4|TRBJ1-2
TGTGCCAGCAGACAGAACTATGGCTACACCTTC
CASRQNYGYTF
>-|TRBD2|TRBV18|TRBJ2-1
TGTGCCAGCTCACCACTACGTAGCGGGAGTTTCAATGAGCAGTTCTTC
CASSPLRSGSFNEQFF
>-|-|TRBV29-1|TRBJ1-3
TGCAGCGTTGACCTTGGGGCAGGGAGAAACACCATATATTTT
CSVDLGAGRNTIYF
>-|TRBD2|TRBV5-1|TRBJ2-3
TGCGCCAGCTGGGCGGGAGGCCGCACAGATACGCAGTATTTT
CASWAGGRTDTQYF
>-|-|TRBV2|TRBJ1-6
TGTGCCAGCAAGGGGAATTCACCCCTCCACTTT
CASKGNSPLHF
>-|TRBD2|TRBV7-6|TRBJ2-5
TGTGCCAGCAGCTTATCTGCGGGACTACGAGAGACCCAGTACTTC
CASSLSAGLRETQYF
>-|TRBD1|TRBV27|TRBJ1-1
TGTGCCAGCGGGACAGTTTTCTCTCTGGGAACTGAAGCTTTCTTT
CASGTVFSLGTEAFF
>once|-|TRBV7-8|TRBJ1-1
TGTGCCAGCAGCCCCCCGGGGAAGTCTGAAGCTTTCTTT
CASSPPGKSEAFF
>-|-|TRBV5-1|TRBJ1-2
TGCGCCAGCAGCTTACCGGTGACGGGAAACTATGGCTACACCTTC
CASSLPVTGNYGYTF
>-|-|TRBV15|TRBJ1-5
TGTGCCACCAGAGCCAAACTGGGGGGGGGCAGCAATCAGCCCCAGCATTTT
CATRAKLGGGSNQPQHF
>-|TRBD1|TRBV7-3|TRBJ2-3
TGTGCCAGCAGCTCCGCCGAGACAGGGACAGATACGCAGTATTTT
CASSSAETGTDTQYF
>-|-|TRBV10-3|TRBJ1-2
TGTGCCATCAGTGGCGAGGGAAACTATGGCTACACCTTC
CAISGEGNYGYTF
>-|-|TRBV19|TRBJ1-5
TGTGCCAGTAGTAGAGGCACAGGACGGAATCAGCCCCAGCATTTT
CASSRGTGRNQPQHF
>-|TRBD1|TRBV5-1|TRBJ1-3
TGCGCCAGCAGCTTAGGGACAGAAGGAAACACCATATATTTT
CASSLGTEGNTIYF
>-|-|TRBV27|TRBJ1-5
TGTGCCAGCAGGCCGACTTGGAGCAATCAGCCCCAGCATTTT
CASRPTWSNQPQHF
>-|-|TRBV5-1|TRBJ1-6
TGCGCCAGCAGCTTGTACGCCCTCGGACTGAACTATAATTCACCCCTCCACTTT
CASSLYALGLNYNSPLHF
>-|-|TRBV5-1|TRBJ2-7
TGCGCCAGCAGCTTGTTCGAGGCCTACGAGCAGTACTTC
CASSLFEAYEQYF
>-|TRBD1|TRBV27|TRBJ1-2
TGTGCCAGGGGACAGGGAATCGTCGGGGGCTACACCTTC
CARGQGIVGGYTF
>-|-|TRBV7-8|TRBJ1-5
TGTGCCAGCAGCATAGGGAGTCGATCCGATAGCAATCAGCCCCAGCATTTT
CASSIGSRSDSNQPQHF